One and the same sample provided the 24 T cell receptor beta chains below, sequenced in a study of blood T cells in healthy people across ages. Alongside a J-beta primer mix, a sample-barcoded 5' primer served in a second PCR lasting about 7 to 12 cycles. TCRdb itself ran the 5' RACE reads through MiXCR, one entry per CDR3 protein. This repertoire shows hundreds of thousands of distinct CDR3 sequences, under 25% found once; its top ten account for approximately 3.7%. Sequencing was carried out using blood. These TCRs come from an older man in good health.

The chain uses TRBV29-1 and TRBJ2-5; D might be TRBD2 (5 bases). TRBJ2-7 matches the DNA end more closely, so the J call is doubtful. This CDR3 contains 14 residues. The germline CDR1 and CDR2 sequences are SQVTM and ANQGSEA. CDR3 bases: TGCAGCGTTGAAGGAGGGCAGGACTCCTACGAGCAGTACTTC. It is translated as CSVEGGQDSYEQYF.

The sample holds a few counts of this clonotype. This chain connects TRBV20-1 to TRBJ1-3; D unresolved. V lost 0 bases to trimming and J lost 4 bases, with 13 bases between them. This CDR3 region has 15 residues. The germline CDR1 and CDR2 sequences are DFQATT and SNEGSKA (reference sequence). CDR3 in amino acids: CSARDRTFGGNTIYF. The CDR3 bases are TGCAGTGCTAGAGATCGGACCTTTGGGGGAAACACCATATATTTT.

CDR3 nucleotides: TGCGCCAGCAGCTTGGTAGGGGATCCCCGGGAAAAACTGTTTTTT. This codes for CASSLVGDPREKLFF. The chain couples TRBV5-1 to TRBJ1-4; D may be TRBD1 (5 bases). This CDR3 is 15 amino acids long. The germline CDR1 and CDR2 sequences are SGHRS and YFSETQ. V was pared by 0 bases and J by 8 bases, with 14 bases between.

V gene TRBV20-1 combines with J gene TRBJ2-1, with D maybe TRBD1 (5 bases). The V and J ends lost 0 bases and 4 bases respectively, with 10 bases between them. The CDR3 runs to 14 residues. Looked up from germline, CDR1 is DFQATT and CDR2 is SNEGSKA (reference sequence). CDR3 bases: TGCAGTGCTAGAGATCTCGGACAATACAATGAGCAGTTCTTC. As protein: CSARDLGQYNEQFF.

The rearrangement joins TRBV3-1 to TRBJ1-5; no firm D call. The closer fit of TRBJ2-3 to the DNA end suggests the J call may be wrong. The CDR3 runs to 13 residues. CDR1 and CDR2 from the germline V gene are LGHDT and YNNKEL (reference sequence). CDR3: CASSQDSNQPQYF. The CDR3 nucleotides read TGTGCCAGCAGCCAAGACAGCAATCAGCCCCAGTATTTT.

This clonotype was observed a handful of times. The CDR3 loop is CASSLETGFSGKLFF. The DNA for the CDR3 is TGTGCCAGCAGTTTAGAGACAGGGTTCTCGGGAAAACTGTTTTTT. The rearrangement links TRBV12-3 or TRBV12-4 to TRBJ1-4, with TRBD1 matching over 7 bases. V lost 1 base to trimming and J lost 10 bases; unmatched junction nucleotides: 9. The CDR3 is 15 amino acids.

The CDR3 DNA sequence: TGCAGTGCCACCCCGATGGAGGGTTCGTCGTACTTC. Residues: CSATPMEGSSYF. The chain combines TRBV20-1 with TRBJ2-7; a weak D match, TRBD2 (6 bases). V gave up 6 bases and J gave up 12 bases, with 21 bases separating them. The CDR3 is made up of 12 amino acids. Per germline, CDR1 DFQATT and CDR2 SNEGSKA (reference sequence).

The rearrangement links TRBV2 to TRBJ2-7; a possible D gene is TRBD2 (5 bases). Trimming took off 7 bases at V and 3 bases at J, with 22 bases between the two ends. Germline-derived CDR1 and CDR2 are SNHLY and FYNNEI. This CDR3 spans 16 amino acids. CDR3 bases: TGTGCCAGCATACCCTCCACAGCTCCCGCGGGCTACGAGCAGTACTTC. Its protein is CASIPSTAPAGYEQYF.

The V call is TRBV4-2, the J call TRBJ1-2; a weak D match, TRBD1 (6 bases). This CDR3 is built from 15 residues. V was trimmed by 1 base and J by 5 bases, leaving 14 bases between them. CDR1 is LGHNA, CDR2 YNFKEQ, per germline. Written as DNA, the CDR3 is TGTGCCAGCAGCCAAGGAGGCAGGGGAGGGTATGGCTACACCTTC. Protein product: CASSQGGRGGYGYTF.

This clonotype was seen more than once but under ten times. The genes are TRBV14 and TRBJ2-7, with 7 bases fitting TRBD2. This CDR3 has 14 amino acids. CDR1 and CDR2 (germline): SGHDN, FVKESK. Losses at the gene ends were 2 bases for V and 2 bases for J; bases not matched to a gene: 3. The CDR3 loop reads CASSQSSGPYEQYF. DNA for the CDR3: TGTGCCAGCAGCCAATCTAGCGGACCCTACGAGCAGTACTTC.

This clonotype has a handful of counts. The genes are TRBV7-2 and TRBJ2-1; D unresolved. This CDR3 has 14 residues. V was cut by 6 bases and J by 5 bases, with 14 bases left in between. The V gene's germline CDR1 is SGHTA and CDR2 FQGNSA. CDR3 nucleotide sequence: TGTGCCAGCAGGGAACGGCACCTTAACAATGAGCAGTTCTTC. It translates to CASRERHLNNEQFF.

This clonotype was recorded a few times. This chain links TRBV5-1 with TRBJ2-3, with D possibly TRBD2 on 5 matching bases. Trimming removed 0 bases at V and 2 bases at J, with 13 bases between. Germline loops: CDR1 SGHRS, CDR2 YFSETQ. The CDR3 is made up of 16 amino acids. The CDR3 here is CASSLAVGSPTDTQYF. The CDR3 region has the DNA TGCGCCAGCAGCTTGGCCGTGGGGAGCCCCACAGATACGCAGTATTTT.

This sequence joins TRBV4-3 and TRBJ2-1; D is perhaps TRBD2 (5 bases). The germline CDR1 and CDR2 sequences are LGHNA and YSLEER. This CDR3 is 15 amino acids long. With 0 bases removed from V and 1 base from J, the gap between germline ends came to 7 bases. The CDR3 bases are TGCGCCAGCAGCCAAGAACTAGTATCCTACAATGAGCAGTTCTTC. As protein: CASSQELVSYNEQFF.

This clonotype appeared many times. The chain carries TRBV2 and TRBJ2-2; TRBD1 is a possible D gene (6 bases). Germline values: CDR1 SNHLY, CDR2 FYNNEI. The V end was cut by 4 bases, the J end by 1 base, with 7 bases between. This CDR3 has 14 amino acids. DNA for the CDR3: TGTGCCAGCAGTGGGACAGTGAACACCGGGGAGCTGTTTTTT. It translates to CASSGTVNTGELFF.

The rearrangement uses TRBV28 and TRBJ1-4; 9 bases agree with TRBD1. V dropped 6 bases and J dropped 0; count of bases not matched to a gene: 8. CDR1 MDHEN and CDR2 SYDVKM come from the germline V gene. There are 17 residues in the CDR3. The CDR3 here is CASSLAGQGATNEKLFF. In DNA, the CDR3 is TGTGCCAGCAGCTTGGCGGGACAGGGAGCAACTAATGAAAAACTGTTTTTT.

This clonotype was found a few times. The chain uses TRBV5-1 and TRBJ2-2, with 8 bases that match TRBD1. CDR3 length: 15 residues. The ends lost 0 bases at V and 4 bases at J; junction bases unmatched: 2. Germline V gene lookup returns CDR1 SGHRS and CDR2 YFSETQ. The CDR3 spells CASSLATGGTGELFF. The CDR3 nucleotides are TGCGCCAGCAGCTTGGCTACAGGGGGCACCGGGGAGCTGTTTTTT.

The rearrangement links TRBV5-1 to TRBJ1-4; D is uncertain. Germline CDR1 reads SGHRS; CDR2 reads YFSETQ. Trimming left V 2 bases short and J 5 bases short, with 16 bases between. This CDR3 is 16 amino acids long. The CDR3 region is CASSFNPSAGNEKLFF. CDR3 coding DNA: TGCGCCAGCAGCTTTAACCCTTCAGCTGGAAATGAAAAACTGTTTTTT.

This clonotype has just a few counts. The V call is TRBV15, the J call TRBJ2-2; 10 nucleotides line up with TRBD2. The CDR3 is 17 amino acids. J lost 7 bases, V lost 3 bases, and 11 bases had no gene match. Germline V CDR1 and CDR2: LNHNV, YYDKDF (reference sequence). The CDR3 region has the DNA TGTGCCACCAGCAGGGATCGAGCGGGAGGGCCTGTCGGGGAGCTGTTTTTT. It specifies CATSRDRAGGPVGELFF.

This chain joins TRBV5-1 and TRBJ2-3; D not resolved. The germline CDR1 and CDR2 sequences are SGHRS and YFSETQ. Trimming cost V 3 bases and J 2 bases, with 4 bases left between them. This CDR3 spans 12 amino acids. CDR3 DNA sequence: TGCGCCAGCAGCTATTACACAGATACGCAGTATTTT. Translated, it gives CASSYYTDTQYF.

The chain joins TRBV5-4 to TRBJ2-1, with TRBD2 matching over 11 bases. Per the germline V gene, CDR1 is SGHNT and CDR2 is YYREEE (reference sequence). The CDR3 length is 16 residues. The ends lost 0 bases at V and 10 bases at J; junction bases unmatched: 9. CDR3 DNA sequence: TGTGCCAGCAGCTTGGGTTGGACTAGCGGGCTAAAAGAGCAGTTCTTC. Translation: CASSLGWTSGLKEQFF.

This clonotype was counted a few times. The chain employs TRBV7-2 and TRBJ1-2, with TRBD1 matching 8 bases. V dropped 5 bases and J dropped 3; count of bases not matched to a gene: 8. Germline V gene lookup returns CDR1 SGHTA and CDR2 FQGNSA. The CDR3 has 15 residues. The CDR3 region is CASSPTGGIYYGYTF. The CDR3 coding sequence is TGTGCCAGCAGCCCAACAGGGGGAATATACTATGGCTACACCTTC.

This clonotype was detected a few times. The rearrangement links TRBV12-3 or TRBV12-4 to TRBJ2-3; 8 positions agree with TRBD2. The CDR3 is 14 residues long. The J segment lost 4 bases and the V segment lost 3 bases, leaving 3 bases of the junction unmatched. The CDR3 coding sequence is TGTGCCAGCAGTTTCACTAGCGGCCCAGATACGCAGTATTTT. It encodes CASSFTSGPDTQYF.

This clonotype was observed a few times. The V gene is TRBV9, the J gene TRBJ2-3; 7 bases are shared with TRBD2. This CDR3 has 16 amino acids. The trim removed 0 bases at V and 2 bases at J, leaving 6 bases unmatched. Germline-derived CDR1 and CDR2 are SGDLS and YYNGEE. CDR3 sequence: CASSVDPAGNTDTQYF. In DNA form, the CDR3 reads TGTGCCAGCAGCGTAGATCCAGCGGGAAACACAGATACGCAGTATTTT.

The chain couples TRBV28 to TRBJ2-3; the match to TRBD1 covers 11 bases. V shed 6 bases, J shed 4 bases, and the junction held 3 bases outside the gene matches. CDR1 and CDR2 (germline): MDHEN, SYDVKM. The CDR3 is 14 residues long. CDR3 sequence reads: CASRSGQGADTQYF. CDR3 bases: TGTGCCAGCAGATCGGGACAGGGGGCAGATACGCAGTATTTT.